The source of this TCR beta chain is a study of blood T cells in healthy people across ages. Study-wide findings and caveats: Donor CMV status, an unknown factor, possibly confounded changes in expanded clonotypes.

Remarks on this clonotype: Its antigen remains unknown.

Combining a sample-barcoded 5' primer with a J-beta primer mix, a second PCR ran for about 6 to 11 cycles. MiXCR, run by TCRdb on the 5' RACE reads, gives a single entry per CDR3 protein. The repertoire holds fewer than 2 million distinct CDR3 sequences, with 30% to 40% as singletons. V was cut by 0 bases and J by 10 bases, with 19 bases left in between. The CDR3 is 16 amino acids. The germline V gene encodes CDR1 MGHRA and CDR2 YSYEKL. With each sample, at least 5.5 micrograms of total RNA were extracted. The chain uses TRBV4-1 and TRBJ2-1; D might be TRBD1 or TRBD2, each matching 6 bases. Source material: blood. The TCR comes from a human donor in good health. CDR3 sequence reads: CASSQDPGSQGGEQFF. The DNA for the CDR3 is TGCGCCAGCAGCCAAGATCCGGGGTCCCAAGGGGGGGAGCAGTTCTTC.